This T cell receptor beta chain derives from a study of blood T cell repertoires in COVID-19. Across the whole study: Donors in the United States, Italy and Spain gave samples during acute or convalescent COVID-19. PBMCs, B-cell-depleted T cells, or T cells provided the cDNA or gDNA that made up the material.

Germline assignment: CDR1 SGHTA and CDR2 FQGNSA. V lost 3 bases to trimming and J lost 7 bases, with 16 bases between them. This CDR3 contains 15 residues. The data were produced by immunoSEQ multiplex PCR, yet TCRdb's version contains in-frame clones alone and is incomplete. The data show under 200,000 clones, 80% to 85% seen once. This chain links TRBV7-2 with TRBJ2-1; D perhaps matches TRBD2 (6 bases). This receptor was taken from a human donor with acute or convalescent COVID-19. The donor label of this sample is uncertain. The sequenced sample consisted of peripheral blood. Here the CDR3 reads CASSFDWRGGNEQFF. The CDR3 bases are TGTGCCAGCAGCTTTGATTGGCGGGGCGGGAATGAGCAGTTCTTC.